A selection of T cell receptor beta chains follows, all from one sample in a study of blood T cell repertoires in COVID-19. Profiled with immunoSEQ multiplex PCR; TCRdb holds only in-frame clones, not every one. The sample yields around 700,000 clones, approximately 90% seen once. The sequenced sample was peripheral blood. These receptors were collected from a woman aged 18-30 years with acute or convalescent COVID-19. Both conserved end residues are part of each CDR3.

v_call | cdr3_aa
TRBV4-3 | CASSQDPSSYEQYF
TRBV28 | CASRDGSKVTGEESGQPQHF
TRBV30 | CAWSLGQLSGNTIYF
TRBV9 | CASSVVAHEQFF
TRBV5-4 | CASSSGLAGANEQFF
TRBV2 | CAIPLPSGTPYGYTF
TRBV5-6 | CASSYTPPLAWSGGYTF
TRBV7-9 | CASSSRFFRGLDTGELFF
TRBV3-1/TRBV3-2 | CASSRPEGVPGGYTF
TRBV10-3 | CAISAASGGYTDTQYF
TRBV18 | CASSPTRGTLFQETQYF
TRBV7-2 | CASSLGGGQSGNTIYF
TRBV11-3 | CASSPTGQGEAFF
TRBV25-1 | CASSDLIPGQPGSYGYTF
TRBV7-2 | CASSSRQGGISAFF
TRBV6-4 | CASTKSPKTGWSYEQYF
TRBV5-6 | CASSSTGTGVGYTF
TRBV6-5 | CASSYGQGLSYGYTF
TRBV7-8 | CASSAVPGAGQPQHF
TRBV19 | CASSARDQPQHF
TRBV29-1 | CSVALMTGSTEAFF
TRBV6-4 | CASSDRGGVGELFF
TRBV27 | CASHPRHRVNTEAFF
TRBV5-6 | CASSLGTLSNYGYTF
TRBV7-6 | CASSRTGSYEQYF
TRBV1 | CTSSQDQRGGPDTQYF
TRBV6-5 | CASSYGRLNTEAFF
TRBV5-4 | CASSSKGTESPLHF
TRBV4-1 | CASSQEKRGGTEAFF
TRBV29-1 | CSVAPPAGDLTVRTQYF
TRBV5-1 | CASSLTPLGDTEAFF
TRBV15 | CATSRDKQTGNTEAFF
TRBV6-2/TRBV6-3 | CASSRDTEGDEQYF
TRBV7-2 | CASRRTGRYEQYF
TRBV11-2 | CASRSGQGVNEQFF
TRBV10-2 | CASSDTGAGELFF
TRBV6-4 | CASSRQAENSPLHF
TRBV5-1 | CATSLVAGGYNEQFF
TRBV15 | CATSIRLAVGEQFF
TRBV4-1 | CASSLLGGTGELFF
TRBV4-1 | CASSPGTWSSYNEQFF
TRBV19 | CASSIAGLFWSYTF
TRBV19 | CASSNIVEQFF
TRBV5-4 | CASSLDPGVTEAFF
TRBV3-1/TRBV3-2 | CASSQSSGGDTQYF
TRBV5-6 | CASNMAGSNQPQHF
TRBV7-8 | CASSLTPGQGNQPQHF
TRBV11-2 | CASSRHMNTEAFF
TRBV18 | CASSPRDSPTDTQYF
TRBV4-1 | CASSGQSTNYGYTF
TRBV6-2/TRBV6-3 | CASSTGTDSTDTQYF
TRBV11-2 | CASTLGTGGFEQYF
TRBV30 | CACHGGAYEQYF
TRBV30 | CAWSGPGLRGGELFF
TRBV6-2/TRBV6-3 | CASSTRVAETYNEQFF
TRBV2 | CASNPDRENGYTF
TRBV3-1/TRBV3-2 | CASSPAKTSYGYTF
TRBV9 | CASSVVFRGLQTSTDTQYF
TRBV7-3 | CASHLLPGTETQYF